Given below is one TCR beta chain in context. Its target is unknown. Staining for CD45RO/CCR7/CD25/CD127/CD95/CD27 allowed sorting of CD4+ naive, central memory, regulatory and stem cell-like memory cells. Sorted cells reached over 95% purity in every population. The germline V gene has CDR1 SEHNR and CDR2 FQNEAQ (reference sequence). This CDR3 is built from 13 residues. The V gene lost 8 bases and the J gene lost 2 bases, with 7 bases spanning the gap. As every portion of the isolated RNA was reverse transcribed, the sequencing read expressed TCRB transcripts. Profiled with immunoSEQ multiplex PCR; TCRdb holds only in-frame clones, not every one. In the table there are roughly 250,000 clones, around 65% of which are singletons. This entry comes from a study of beta chain features in type 1 diabetes. Broader study findings: Patients' naive, central memory and regulatory TCRB repertoires appeared more alike than those of healthy donors. When Type 1 diabetes patients were examined, their TCRB CDR3s proved moderately but significantly shorter in all four CD4+ subsets.

V and J are TRBV7-9 and TRBJ2-6, with D maybe TRBD2 (5 bases). Source material: naive CD4+ T cells from blood. This TCR was sampled from a young man in good health. The CDR3 nucleotides are TGTGCCAGCCCGAGGGCTGGGGCCAACGTCCTGACTTTC. Its protein is CASPRAGANVLTF.